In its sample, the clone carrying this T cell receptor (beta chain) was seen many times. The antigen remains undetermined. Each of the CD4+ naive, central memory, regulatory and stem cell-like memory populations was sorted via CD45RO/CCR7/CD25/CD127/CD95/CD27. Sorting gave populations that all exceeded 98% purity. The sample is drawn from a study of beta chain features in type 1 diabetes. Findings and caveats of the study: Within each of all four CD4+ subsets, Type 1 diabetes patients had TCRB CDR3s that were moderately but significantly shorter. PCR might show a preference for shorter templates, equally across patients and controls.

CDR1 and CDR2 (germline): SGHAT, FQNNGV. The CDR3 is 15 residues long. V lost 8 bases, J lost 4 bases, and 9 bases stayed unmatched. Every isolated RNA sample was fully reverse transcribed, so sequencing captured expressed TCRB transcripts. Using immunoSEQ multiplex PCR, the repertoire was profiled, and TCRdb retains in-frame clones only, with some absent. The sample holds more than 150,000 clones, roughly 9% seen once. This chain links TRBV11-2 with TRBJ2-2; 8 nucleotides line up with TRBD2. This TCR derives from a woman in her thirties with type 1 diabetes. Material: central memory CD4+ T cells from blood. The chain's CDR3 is CASGQSGTSTGELFF. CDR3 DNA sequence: TGTGCCAGCGGACAATCAGGGACTAGCACCGGGGAGCTGTTTTTT.